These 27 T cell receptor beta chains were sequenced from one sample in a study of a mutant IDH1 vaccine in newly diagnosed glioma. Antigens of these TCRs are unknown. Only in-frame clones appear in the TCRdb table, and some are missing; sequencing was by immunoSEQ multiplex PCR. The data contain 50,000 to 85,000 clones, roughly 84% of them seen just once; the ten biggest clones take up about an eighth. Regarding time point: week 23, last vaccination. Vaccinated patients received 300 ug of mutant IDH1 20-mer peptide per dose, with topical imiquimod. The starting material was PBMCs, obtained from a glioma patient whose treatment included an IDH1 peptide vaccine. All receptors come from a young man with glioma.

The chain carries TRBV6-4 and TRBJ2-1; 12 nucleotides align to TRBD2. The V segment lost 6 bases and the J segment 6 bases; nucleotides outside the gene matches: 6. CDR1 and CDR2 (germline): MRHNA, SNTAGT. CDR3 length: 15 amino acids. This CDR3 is CASSTTSGSSNEQFF. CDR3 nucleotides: TGTGCCAGCAGCACGACTAGCGGGAGCTCCAATGAGCAGTTCTTC.

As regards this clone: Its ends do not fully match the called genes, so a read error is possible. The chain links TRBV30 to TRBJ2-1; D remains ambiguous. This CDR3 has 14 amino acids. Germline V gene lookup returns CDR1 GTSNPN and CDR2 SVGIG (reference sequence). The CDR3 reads CAWEPSGPYTEQFF. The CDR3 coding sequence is TGTGCCTGGGAACCATCCGGGCCCTACACTGAGCAGTTCTTC.

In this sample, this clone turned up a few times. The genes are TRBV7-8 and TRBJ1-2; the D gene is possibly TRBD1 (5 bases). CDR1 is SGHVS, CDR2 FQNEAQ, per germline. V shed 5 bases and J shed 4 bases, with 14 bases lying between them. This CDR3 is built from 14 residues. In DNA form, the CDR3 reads TGTGCCAGCAGCGGTCGGGACCGCGCCTATGGCTACACCTTC. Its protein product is CASSGRDRAYGYTF.

The CDR3 bases are TGCGCCAGCAGCAACGGCGGGGGAGGCCACTACGAGCAGTACTTC. This encodes CASSNGGGGHYEQYF. V gene TRBV5-1 combines with J gene TRBJ2-7; 7 bases match TRBD2. The junction had 10 bases not matched to a gene; V was cut back by 4 bases and J by 3 bases. This CDR3 comprises 15 residues. CDR1 is SGHRS, CDR2 YFSETQ, per germline.

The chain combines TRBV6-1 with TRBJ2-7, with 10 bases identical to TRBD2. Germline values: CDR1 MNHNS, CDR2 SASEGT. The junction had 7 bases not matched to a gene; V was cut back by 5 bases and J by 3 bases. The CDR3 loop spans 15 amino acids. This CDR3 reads CASSPLLAGNYEQYF. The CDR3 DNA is TGTGCCAGCAGTCCTTTACTAGCGGGGAACTACGAGCAGTACTTC.

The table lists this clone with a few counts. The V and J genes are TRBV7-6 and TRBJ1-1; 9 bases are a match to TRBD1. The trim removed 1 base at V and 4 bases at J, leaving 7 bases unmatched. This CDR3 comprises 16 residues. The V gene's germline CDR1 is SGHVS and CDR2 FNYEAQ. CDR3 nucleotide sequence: TGTGCCAGCAGCTTAGGACAGGGGGGAGGTGGCACTGAAGCTTTCTTT. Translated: CASSLGQGGGGTEAFF.

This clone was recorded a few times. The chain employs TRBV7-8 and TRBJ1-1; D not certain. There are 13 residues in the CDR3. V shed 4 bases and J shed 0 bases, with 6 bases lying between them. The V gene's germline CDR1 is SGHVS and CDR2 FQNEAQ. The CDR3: CASSYYLNTEAFF. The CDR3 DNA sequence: TGTGCCAGCAGCTACTACCTGAACACTGAAGCTTTCTTT.

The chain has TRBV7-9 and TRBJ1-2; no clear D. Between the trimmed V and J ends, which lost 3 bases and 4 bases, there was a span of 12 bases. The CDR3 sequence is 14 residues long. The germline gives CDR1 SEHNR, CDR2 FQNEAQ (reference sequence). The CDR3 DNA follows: TGTGCCAGCAGCTTGGGAGTGACGGGCTATGGCTACACCTTC. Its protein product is CASSLGVTGYGYTF.

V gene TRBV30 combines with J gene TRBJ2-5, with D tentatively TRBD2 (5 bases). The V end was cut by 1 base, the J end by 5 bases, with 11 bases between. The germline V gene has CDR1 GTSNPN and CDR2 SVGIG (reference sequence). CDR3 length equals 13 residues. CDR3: CAWSERVLETQYF. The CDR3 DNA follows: TGTGCCTGGAGTGAGAGGGTTTTGGAGACCCAGTACTTC.

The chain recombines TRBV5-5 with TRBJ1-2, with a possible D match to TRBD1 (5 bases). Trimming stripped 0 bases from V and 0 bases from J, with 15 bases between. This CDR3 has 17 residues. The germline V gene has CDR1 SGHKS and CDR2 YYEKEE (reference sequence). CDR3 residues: CASSLDSLTEPNYGYTF. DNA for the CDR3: TGTGCCAGCAGCTTGGACTCTTTGACAGAGCCTAACTATGGCTACACCTTC. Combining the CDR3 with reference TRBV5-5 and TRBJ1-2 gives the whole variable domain DAGVTQSPTHLIKTRGQQVTLRCSPISGHKSVSWYQQVLGQGPQFIFQYYEKEERGRGNFPDRFSARQFPNYSSELNVNALLLGDSALYLCASSLDSLTEPNYGYTFGSGTRLTVV.

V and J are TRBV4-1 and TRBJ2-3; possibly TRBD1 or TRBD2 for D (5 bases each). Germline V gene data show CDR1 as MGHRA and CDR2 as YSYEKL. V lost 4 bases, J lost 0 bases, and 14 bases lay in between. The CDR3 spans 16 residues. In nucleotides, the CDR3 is TGCGCCAGCAGCCCCAGGGAGCCTACTAGCACAGATACGCAGTATTTT. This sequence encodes CASSPREPTSTDTQYF.

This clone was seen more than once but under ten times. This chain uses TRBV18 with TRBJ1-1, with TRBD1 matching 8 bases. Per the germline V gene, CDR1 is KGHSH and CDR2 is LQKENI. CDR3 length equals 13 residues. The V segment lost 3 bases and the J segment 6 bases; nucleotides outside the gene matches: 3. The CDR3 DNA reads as TGTGCCAGCTCACCCGGACAGGGCCCTGAAGCTTTCTTT. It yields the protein CASSPGQGPEAFF.

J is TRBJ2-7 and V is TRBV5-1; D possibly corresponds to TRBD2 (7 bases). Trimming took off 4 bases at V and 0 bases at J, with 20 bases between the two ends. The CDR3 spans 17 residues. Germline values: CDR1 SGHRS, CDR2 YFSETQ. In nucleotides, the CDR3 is TGCGCCAGCAGCAGAAGATCGGGGGGCTCAAGCTCCTACGAGCAGTACTTC. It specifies CASSRRSGGSSSYEQYF. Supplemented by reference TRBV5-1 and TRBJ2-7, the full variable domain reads KAGVTQTPRYLIKTRGQQVTLSCSPISGHRSVSWYQQTPGQGLQFLFEYFSETQRNKGNFPGRFSGRQFSNSRSEMNVSTLELGDSALYLCASSRRSGGSSSYEQYFGPGTRLTVT.

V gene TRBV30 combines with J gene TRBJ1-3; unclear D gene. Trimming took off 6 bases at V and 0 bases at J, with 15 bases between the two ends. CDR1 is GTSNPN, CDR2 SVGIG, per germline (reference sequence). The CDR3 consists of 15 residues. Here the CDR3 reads CACPRPGNSGNTIYF. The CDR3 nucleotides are TGTGCCTGTCCCCGTCCCGGGAACTCTGGAAACACCATATATTTT.

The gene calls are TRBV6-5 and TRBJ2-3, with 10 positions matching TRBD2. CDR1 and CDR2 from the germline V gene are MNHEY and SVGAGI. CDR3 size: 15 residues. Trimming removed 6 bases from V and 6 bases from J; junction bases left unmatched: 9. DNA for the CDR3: TGTGCCAGCAGCCCACTAGCGGGGAAGGGGGATACGCAGTATTTT. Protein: CASSPLAGKGDTQYF.

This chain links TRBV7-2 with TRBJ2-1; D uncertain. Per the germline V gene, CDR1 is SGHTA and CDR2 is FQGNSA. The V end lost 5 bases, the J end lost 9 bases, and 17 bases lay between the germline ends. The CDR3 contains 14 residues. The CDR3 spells CASSGVLVDIEQFF. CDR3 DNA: TGTGCCAGCAGCGGAGTCTTAGTTGATATTGAGCAGTTCTTC.

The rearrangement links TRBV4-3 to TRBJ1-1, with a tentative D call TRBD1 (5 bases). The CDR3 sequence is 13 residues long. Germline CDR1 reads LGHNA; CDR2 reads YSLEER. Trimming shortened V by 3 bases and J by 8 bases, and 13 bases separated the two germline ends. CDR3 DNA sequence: TGCGCCAGCAGCCACATAGGGGTGGTGGAAGCTTTCTTT. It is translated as CASSHIGVVEAFF.

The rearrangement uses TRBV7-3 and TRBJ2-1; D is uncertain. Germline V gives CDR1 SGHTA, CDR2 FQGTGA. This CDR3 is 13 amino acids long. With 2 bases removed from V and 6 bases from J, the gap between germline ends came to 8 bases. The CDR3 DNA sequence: TGTGCCAGCAGCTTAGGGGTCATCAATGAGCAGTTCTTC. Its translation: CASSLGVINEQFF.

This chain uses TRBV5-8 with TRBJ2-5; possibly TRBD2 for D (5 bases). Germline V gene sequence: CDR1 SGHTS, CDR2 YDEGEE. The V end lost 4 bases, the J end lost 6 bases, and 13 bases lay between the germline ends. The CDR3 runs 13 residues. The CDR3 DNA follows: TGTGCCAGCAGCCCTACGGGGTTTAAGACCCAGTACTTC. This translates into CASSPTGFKTQYF.

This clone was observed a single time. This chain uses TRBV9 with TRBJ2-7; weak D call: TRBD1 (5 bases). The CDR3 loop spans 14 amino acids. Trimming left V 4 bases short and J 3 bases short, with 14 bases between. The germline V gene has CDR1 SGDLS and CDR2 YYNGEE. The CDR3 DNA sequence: TGTGCCAGCAGCCCCAGGGTAGGTAGCTACGAGCAGTACTTC. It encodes CASSPRVGSYEQYF.

In DNA form, the CDR3 reads TGTGCCAGCAGCTTAGGCCGCGGGGAGATTTATACGCAGTATTTT. Its translation is CASSLGRGEIYTQYF. The rearrangement joins TRBV13 to TRBJ2-3, with D possibly being TRBD2 (6 bases). CDR1 and CDR2 (germline): PRHDT, FYEKMQ (reference sequence). There are 15 residues in the CDR3. The ends were cut back, 0 bases at V and 7 bases at J, with 14 bases in the middle.

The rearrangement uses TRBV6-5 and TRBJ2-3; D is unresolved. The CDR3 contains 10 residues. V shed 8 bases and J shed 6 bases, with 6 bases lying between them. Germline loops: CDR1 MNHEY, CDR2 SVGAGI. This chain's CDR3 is CASGRDTQYF. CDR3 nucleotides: TGTGCCAGCGGGCGGGATACGCAGTATTTT.

CDR3 sequence: CASSYRMGYEQYF. CDR3 nucleotides: TGTGCCAGCAGTTACAGAATGGGCTACGAGCAGTACTTC. The chain is built from TRBV6-5 and TRBJ2-7; no firm D call. The CDR3 is 13 residues long. The germline V gene encodes CDR1 MNHEY and CDR2 SVGAGI. Trimming removed 2 bases at V and 3 bases at J, with 8 bases between.

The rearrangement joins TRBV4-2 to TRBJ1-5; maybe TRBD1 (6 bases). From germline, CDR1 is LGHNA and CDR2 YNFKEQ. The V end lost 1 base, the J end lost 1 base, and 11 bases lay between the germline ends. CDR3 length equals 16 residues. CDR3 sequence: CASSQVSRGSNQPQHF. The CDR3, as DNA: TGTGCCAGCAGCCAAGTCTCCAGGGGAAGCAATCAGCCCCAGCATTTT.

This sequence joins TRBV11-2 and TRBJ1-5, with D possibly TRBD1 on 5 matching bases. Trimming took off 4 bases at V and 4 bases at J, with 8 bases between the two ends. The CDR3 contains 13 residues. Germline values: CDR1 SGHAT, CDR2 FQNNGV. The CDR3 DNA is TGTGCCAGCAGCTCCGGACAAAATCAGCCCCAGCATTTT. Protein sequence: CASSSGQNQPQHF.

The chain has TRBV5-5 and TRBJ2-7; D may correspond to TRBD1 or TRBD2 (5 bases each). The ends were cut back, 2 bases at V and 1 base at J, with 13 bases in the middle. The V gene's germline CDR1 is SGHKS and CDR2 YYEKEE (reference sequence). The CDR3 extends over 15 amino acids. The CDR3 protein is CASSFGTGTSYEQYF. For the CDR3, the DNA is TGTGCCAGCAGCTTTGGGACCGGGACGTCCTACGAGCAGTACTTC.

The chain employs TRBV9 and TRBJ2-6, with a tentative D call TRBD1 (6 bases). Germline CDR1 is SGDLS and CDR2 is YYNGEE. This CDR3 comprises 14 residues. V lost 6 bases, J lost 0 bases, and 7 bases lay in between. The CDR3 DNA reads TGTGCCAGCAACAGGGTCTCTGGGGCCAACGTCCTGACTTTC. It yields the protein CASNRVSGANVLTF.